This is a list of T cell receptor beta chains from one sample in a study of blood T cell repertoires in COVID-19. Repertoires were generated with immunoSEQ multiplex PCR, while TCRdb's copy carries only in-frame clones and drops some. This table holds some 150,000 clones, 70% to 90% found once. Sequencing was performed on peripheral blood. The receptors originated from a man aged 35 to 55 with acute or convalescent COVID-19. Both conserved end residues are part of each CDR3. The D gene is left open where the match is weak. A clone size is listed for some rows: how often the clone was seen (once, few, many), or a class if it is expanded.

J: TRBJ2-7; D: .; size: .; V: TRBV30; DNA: TGTGCCTGGAGTCCCTCCCGGAGAGAGCAGTACTTC; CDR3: CAWSPSRREQYF
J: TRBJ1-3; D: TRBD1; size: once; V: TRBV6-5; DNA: TGTGCCAGCAGATCAGGGGGGACCGGAAACACCATATATTTT; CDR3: CASRSGGTGNTIYF
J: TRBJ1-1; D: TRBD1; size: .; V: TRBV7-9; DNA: TGTGCCAGCAGCTCCGCCCGGGACAGGCTGAACACTGAAGCTTTCTTT; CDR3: CASSSARDRLNTEAFF
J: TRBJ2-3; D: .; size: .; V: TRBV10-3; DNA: TGTGCCATCAGTGGATCGGGGAGTAGCGCTAGCACAGATACGCAGTATTTT; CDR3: CAISGSGSSASTDTQYF
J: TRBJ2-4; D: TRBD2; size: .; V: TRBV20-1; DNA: TGCAGTGCCCACCGGGGAGGGGAGGCGTACTTC; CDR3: CSAHRGGEAYF
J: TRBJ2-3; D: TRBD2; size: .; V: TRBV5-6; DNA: TGTGCCAGCAGCTTGGCCACAGCGGGGGGCTCGGATACGCAGTATTTT; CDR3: CASSLATAGGSDTQYF
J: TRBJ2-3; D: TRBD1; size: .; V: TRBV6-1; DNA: TGTGCCAGCAGTGTGAGTGGAGGACAGGGTACCCCTATGGATACGCAGTATTTT; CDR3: CASSVSGGQGTPMDTQYF
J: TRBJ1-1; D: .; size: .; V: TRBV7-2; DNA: TGTGCCAGCAGCTCAGACAGGAACACTGAAGCTTTCTTT; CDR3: CASSSDRNTEAFF
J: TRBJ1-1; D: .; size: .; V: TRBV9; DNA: TGTGCCAGCAGCCGTGGACAGAACACTGAAGCTTTCTTT; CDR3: CASSRGQNTEAFF
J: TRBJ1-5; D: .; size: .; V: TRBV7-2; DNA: TGTGCCAGCAGCTCCAGGGGTGGAGGTGGCAATCAGCCCCAGCATTTT; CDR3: CASSSRGGGGNQPQHF
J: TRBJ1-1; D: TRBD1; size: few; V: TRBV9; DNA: TGTGCCAGCAGCGCCACCGGGACAGGGACTGAAGCTTTCTTT; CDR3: CASSATGTGTEAFF
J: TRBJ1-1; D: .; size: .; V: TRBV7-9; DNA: TGTGCCAGCAGCTTCTCGTCAGGTGAAGCTTTCTTT; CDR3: CASSFSSGEAFF
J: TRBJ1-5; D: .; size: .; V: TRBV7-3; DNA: TGTGCCAGCAGCCGGGGGAGCAATCAGCCCCAGCATTTT; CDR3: CASSRGSNQPQHF
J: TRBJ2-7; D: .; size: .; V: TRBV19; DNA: TGTGCCACCGAAGGAGGGGACGAGCAGTACTTC; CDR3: CATEGGDEQYF
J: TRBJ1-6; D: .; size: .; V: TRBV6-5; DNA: TGTGCCACCACAAACCTTGGGGGGAAACCCCTCCACTTT; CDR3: CATTNLGGKPLHF
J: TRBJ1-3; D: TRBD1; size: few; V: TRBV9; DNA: TGTGCCAGCAGCGCGAGACCCACAGGGGGGTCTGGAAACACCATATATTTT; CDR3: CASSARPTGGSGNTIYF
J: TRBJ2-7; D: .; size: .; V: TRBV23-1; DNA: TGCGCCAACCAGGGCTTATTAGCCTACGAGCAGTACTTC; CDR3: CANQGLLAYEQYF
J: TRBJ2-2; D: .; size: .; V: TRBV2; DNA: TGTGCCAGCAGTGGCTTGTTGGCAGCGGTAACCGGGGAGCTGTTTTTT; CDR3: CASSGLLAAVTGELFF
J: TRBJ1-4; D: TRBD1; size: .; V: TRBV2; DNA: TGTGCCAGCAGTGAAGAAGGACAGGGGGGCTTGAGTGAAAAACTGTTTTTT; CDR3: CASSEEGQGGLSEKLFF
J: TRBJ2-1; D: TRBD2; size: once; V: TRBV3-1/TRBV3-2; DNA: TGTGCCAGCAGCCAAGACCAGCGGGGGGGCTCGTCCTACAATGAGCAGTTCTTC; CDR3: CASSQDQRGGSSYNEQFF
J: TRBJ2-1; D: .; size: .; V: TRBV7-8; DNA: TGTGCCAGCAGCAGAGGGGGGGATGAGCAGTTCTTC; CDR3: CASSRGGDEQFF
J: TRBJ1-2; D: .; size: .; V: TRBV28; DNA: TGTGCCAGCAGTTTGCCGCAGATGGCGGCCACCTTC; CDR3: CASSLPQMAATF
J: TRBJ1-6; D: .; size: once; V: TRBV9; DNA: TGTGCCAGCAGCGTAAAGTCTTGGGGAGAACCCCTCCACTTT; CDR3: CASSVKSWGEPLHF
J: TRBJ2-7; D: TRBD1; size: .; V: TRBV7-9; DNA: TGTGCCAGCAGCCCTCGGACAGGTGACGAGCAGTACTTC; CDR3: CASSPRTGDEQYF
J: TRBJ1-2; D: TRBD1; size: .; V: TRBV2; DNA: TGTGCCAGCAGAGCCCGGGACAGGAAAAAAAACTATGGCTACACCTTC; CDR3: CASRARDRKKNYGYTF
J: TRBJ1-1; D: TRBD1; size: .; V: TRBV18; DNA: TGTGCCAGCTCACCAACCGCTCGACAGGGGATGAACACTGAAGCTTTCTTT; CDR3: CASSPTARQGMNTEAFF
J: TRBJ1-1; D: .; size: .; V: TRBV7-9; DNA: TGTGCCAGCAGCCAATCGGAGGTCGGAGGGACTGAAGCTTTCTTT; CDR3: CASSQSEVGGTEAFF
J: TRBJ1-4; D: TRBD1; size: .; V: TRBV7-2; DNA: TGTGCCAGCAGCTCCGGGACAGCTAATGAAAAACTGTTTTTT; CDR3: CASSSGTANEKLFF
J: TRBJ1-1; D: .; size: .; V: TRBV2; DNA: TGTGCCAGCCTACTACTGGAGGAGACTGAAGCTTTCTTT; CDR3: CASLLLEETEAFF
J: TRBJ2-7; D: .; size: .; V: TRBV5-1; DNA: TGCGCCAGCAGCTTGACGGCAGGGTTATACGAGCAGTACTTC; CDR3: CASSLTAGLYEQYF
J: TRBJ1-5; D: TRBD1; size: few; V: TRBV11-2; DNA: TGTGCCAGCAGCTTTGACAGGGATCAGCCCCAGCATTTT; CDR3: CASSFDRDQPQHF
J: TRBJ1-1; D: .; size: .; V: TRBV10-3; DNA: TGTGCCAGCAGAACAGGGTTGGGCACTGAAGCTTTCTTT; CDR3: CASRTGLGTEAFF
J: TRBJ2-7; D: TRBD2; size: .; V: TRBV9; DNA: TGTGCCAGCAGCACTCAAGCGGGGCCCTCTTACGAGCAGTACTTC; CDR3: CASSTQAGPSYEQYF
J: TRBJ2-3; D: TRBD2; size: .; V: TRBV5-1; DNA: TGCGCCAGCAGCGATGGAGGGCTAGCGGGGGGACAAGATACGCAGTATTTT; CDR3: CASSDGGLAGGQDTQYF
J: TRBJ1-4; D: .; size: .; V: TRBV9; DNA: TGTGCCAGCAGCGTAGGACAGATTGGCGAAAAACTGTTTTTT; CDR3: CASSVGQIGEKLFF
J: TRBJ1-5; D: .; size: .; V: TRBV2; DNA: TGTGCCAGCAGTCCAGACGCTTTCCCGGGGGGCAATCAGCCCCAGCATTTT; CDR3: CASSPDAFPGGNQPQHF
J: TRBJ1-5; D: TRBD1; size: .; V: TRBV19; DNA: TGTGCCAGTAGTACCCAGGGGGGCGGCCAGCCCCAGCATTTT; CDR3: CASSTQGGGQPQHF
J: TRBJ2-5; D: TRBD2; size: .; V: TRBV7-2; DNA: TGTGCCAGCAGCGTGATTAGCGGGGGGGAAGAGACCCAGTACTTC; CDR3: CASSVISGGEETQYF
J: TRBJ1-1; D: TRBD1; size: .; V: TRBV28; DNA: TGTGCCAGCAGTTTAATGGAGCGAAAGGGGGCGGGACGTGAAGCTTTCTTT; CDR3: CASSLMERKGAGREAFF
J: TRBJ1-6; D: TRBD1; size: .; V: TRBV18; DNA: TGTGCCAGCTCGCGGGGACAGGGGATTGAGGCTAATTCACCCCTCCACTTT; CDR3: CASSRGQGIEANSPLHF
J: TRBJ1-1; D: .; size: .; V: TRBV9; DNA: TGTGCCAGCAGCGTAGAGCAGTCAGGCACTGAAGCTTTCTTT; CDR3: CASSVEQSGTEAFF
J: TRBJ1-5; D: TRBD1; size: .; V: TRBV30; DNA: TGTGCCTGGGGGGACAGGGCGGATCAGCCCCAGCATTTT; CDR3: CAWGDRADQPQHF
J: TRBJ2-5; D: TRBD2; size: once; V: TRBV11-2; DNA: TGTGCCAGCAGCTTGGGGACTAGCGGGGGTGAGACCCAGTACTTC; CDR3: CASSLGTSGGETQYF
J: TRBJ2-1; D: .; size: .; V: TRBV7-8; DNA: TGTGCCAGCAGCCCCGAAAGGAGGGAGGCAAACAATGAGCAGTTCTTC; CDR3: CASSPERREANNEQFF
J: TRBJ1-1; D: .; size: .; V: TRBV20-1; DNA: TGCAGTGCTACGGATGCGGGGAAGGCTTTCTTT; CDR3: CSATDAGKAFF
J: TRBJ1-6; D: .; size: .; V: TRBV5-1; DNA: TGCGCCAGCAGCTTGTCATGGCAGGGCGGCAATTCACCCCTCCACTTT; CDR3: CASSLSWQGGNSPLHF
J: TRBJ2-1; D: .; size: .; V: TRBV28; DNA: TGTGCCAGCAGTTTAGCGGGTTCGAACAATGAGCAGTTCTTC; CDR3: CASSLAGSNNEQFF
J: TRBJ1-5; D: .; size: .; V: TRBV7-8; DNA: TGTGCCAGCAGCTTAAGAGACGCCGGGGGTCAGCCCCAGCATTTT; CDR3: CASSLRDAGGQPQHF
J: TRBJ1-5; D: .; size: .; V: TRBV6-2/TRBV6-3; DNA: TGTGCCAGCAGTTACTCGAGCAGGGTGGGTCAGCCCCAGCATTTT; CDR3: CASSYSSRVGQPQHF
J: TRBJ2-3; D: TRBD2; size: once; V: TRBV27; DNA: TGTGCCAGCACCCCGCGCCGGGACACAGTTATACTAGCGGGGCCGGGAGATACGCAGTATTTT; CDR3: CASTPRRDTVILAGPGDTQYF
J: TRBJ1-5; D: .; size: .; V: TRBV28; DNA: TGTGCCAGCACTACCCTTCCCAAGCCCCAGCATTTT; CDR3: CASTTLPKPQHF